The next 29 T cell receptor beta chains were all read from a single sample in a study of neurological immune-mediated disorders. TCRdb recomputed calls from the 5' RACE reads with MiXCR, one row per CDR3 protein. The data contain tens of thousands of distinct CDR3 sequences, 4.8% of them singletons. Input material: CD4+ T cells from blood. Receptor source: a man younger than 35 in good health.

This clonotype was recorded many times. DNA for the CDR3: TGTGCCAGCAGTGACCAGGGGAAGGTCACTGAAGCTTTCTTT. This codes for CASSDQGKVTEAFF. V and J are TRBV27 and TRBJ1-1; TRBD1 might be the D (6 bases). The V gene's germline CDR1 is MNHEY and CDR2 SMNVEV (reference sequence). V lost 5 bases, J lost 4 bases, and 14 bases lay in between. The CDR3 has 14 amino acids.

This clonotype was picked up many times. The gene calls are TRBV5-1 and TRBJ2-1, with D hard to call. Looked up from germline, CDR1 is SGHRS and CDR2 is YFSETQ. CDR3 length: 13 amino acids. V lost 2 bases and J 4 bases, leaving 7 bases between the germline ends. Here the CDR3 reads CASSFYEYNEQFF. The CDR3 nucleotides read TGCGCCAGCAGCTTCTACGAGTACAATGAGCAGTTCTTC.

Ten or more counts support this clonotype. The gene calls are TRBV6-6 and TRBJ2-2; 8 nucleotides line up with TRBD1. V shed 0 bases, J shed 5 bases, and the junction held 11 bases outside the gene matches. The CDR3 totals 18 residues. The germline gives CDR1 MNHNY, CDR2 SVGAGI (reference sequence). CDR3 DNA sequence: TGTGCCAGCAGTTACTCCAGCGGACAGGGATCGAGGACCGGGGAGCTGTTTTTT. Its protein product is CASSYSSGQGSRTGELFF.

In its sample, this clonotype was seen many times. This rearrangement joins TRBV20-1 to TRBJ2-3, with D perhaps matching TRBD1 (7 bases). CDR1 is DFQATT and CDR2 is SNEGSKA in the germline V gene (reference sequence). Trimming cost V 0 bases and J 5 bases, with 30 bases left between them. The CDR3 runs to 20 residues. In DNA form, the CDR3 reads TGCAGTGCTAGAGATTGGGTGGGGACAGCGACTAGTCTGGGTGGAGATACGCAGTATTTT. This codes for CSARDWVGTATSLGGDTQYF.

For this clonotype: One end of the junction varies from germline; a read error may be responsible. The chain joins TRBV5-1 to TRBJ1-1; the D is unclear. The germline gives CDR1 SGHRS, CDR2 YFSETQ. CDR3 length: 12 residues. The CDR3 DNA follows: TGCGGCAGCTTAGAACAAAACACTGAAGCTTTCTTT. Translated, it gives CGSLEQNTEAFF.

At least ten counts were recorded for this clonotype. The chain recombines TRBV20-1 with TRBJ2-7, with D perhaps TRBD1 (6 bases). The CDR3 loop spans 11 amino acids. Germline V CDR1 and CDR2: DFQATT, SNEGSKA (reference sequence). The V end was cut by 4 bases, the J end by 7 bases, with 11 bases between. CDR3 residues: CSANRVREQYF. As DNA, the CDR3 is TGCAGTGCTAACAGGGTGAGGGAGCAGTACTTC.

In its sample, this clonotype was seen many times. CDR3 loop: CSARDSGGGGGGYTF. In DNA, the CDR3 is TGCAGTGCTAGAGATTCGGGGGGCGGCGGTGGTGGCTACACCTTC. The chain links TRBV20-1 to TRBJ1-2; tentatively, D is TRBD1 (6 bases). Germline-derived CDR1 and CDR2 are DFQATT and SNEGSKA (reference sequence). Trimming took off 0 bases at V and 7 bases at J, with 18 bases between the two ends. This CDR3 is built from 15 residues.

This clonotype was detected many times. This sequence joins TRBV5-6 and TRBJ1-1; D remains ambiguous. V was cut by 1 base and J by 0 bases, with 10 bases left in between. The germline V gene has CDR1 SGHDT and CDR2 YYEEEE. There are 15 residues in the CDR3. CDR3 residues: CASSLSGHMNTEAFF. The CDR3 DNA is TGTGCCAGCAGCTTGAGTGGTCACATGAACACTGAAGCTTTCTTT. The variable domain in full, with the rest retrieved from reference TRBV5-6 and TRBJ1-1, is DAGVTQSPTHLIKTRGQQVTLRCSPKSGHDTVSWYQQALGQGPQFIFQYYEEEERQRGNFPDRFSGHQFPNYSSELNVNALLLGDSALYLCASSLSGHMNTEAFFGQGTRLTVV.

This clonotype was observed at least ten times. The rearrangement uses TRBV5-5 and TRBJ1-1; no clear D. The CDR3 contains 15 residues. In germline, CDR1 is SGHKS, CDR2 YYEKEE (reference sequence). V was cut by 1 base and J by 0 bases, with 10 bases left in between. Here the CDR3 reads CASSLNPTMNTEAFF. CDR3 in DNA: TGTGCCAGCAGCTTGAATCCGACCATGAACACTGAAGCTTTCTTT.

This clonotype was seen ten or more times. This rearrangement joins TRBV9 to TRBJ2-7; 7 nucleotides line up with TRBD1. The germline gives CDR1 SGDLS, CDR2 YYNGEE. Trimming took 3 bases from V and 1 from J; bases not matched to a gene: 10. The CDR3 contains 16 residues. CDR3 sequence (DNA): TGTGCCAGCAGCGACCCGTCCTGGGGACAGTCCTACGAGCAGTACTTC. Its protein is CASSDPSWGQSYEQYF.

This clonotype appeared many times. The chain combines TRBV20-1 with TRBJ2-3; TRBD2 agrees at 7 bases. CDR1 is DFQATT, CDR2 SNEGSKA, per germline (reference sequence). V lost 6 bases to trimming and J lost 2 bases; unmatched junction nucleotides: 5. The CDR3 extends over 13 amino acids. For the CDR3, the DNA is TGCAGTGCAAGACTAGCATACACAGATACGCAGTATTTT. This codes for CSARLAYTDTQYF.

In this sample, this clonotype turned up many times. The V gene is TRBV20-1, the J gene TRBJ1-1; D gene uncertain. The CDR3 has 12 amino acids. With 0 bases removed from V and 3 bases from J, the gap between germline ends came to 5 bases. In germline, CDR1 is DFQATT, CDR2 SNEGSKA (reference sequence). CDR3 region: CSARDIHTEAFF. The CDR3 nucleotides are TGCAGTGCTAGAGACATACACACTGAAGCTTTCTTT.

In this sample, this clonotype turned up many times. This chain joins TRBV27 and TRBJ2-7; 8 bases fit TRBD1. The J segment lost 3 bases and the V segment lost 7 bases, leaving 5 bases of the junction unmatched. The CDR3 loop spans 13 amino acids. Germline CDR1 and CDR2: MNHEY and SMNVEV (reference sequence). The CDR3 DNA follows: TGTGCCAGCACTCCACAGGGGGGCTACGAGCAGTACTTC. As protein: CASTPQGGYEQYF.

In its sample, this clonotype was seen many times. CDR3 residues: CASSRGQGATTNTEAFF. In DNA form, the CDR3 reads TGTGCCAGCAGTCGTGGACAGGGGGCTACTACAAACACTGAAGCTTTCTTT. V usage is TRBV28 and J usage is TRBJ1-1, with 11 bases that match TRBD1. The V and J ends lost 5 bases and 2 bases, in that order; junction bases with no gene match: 10. This CDR3 region has 17 residues. Germline V lookup: CDR1 MDHEN, CDR2 SYDVKM. Together with reference TRBV28 and TRBJ1-1, the CDR3 gives the full variable domain: DVKVTQSSRYLVKRTGEKVFLECVQDMDHENMFWYRQDPGLGLRLIYFSYDVKMKEKGDIPEGYSVSREKKERFSLILESASTNQTSMYLCASSRGQGATTNTEAFFGQGTRLTVV.

This rearrangement joins TRBV14 to TRBJ2-2; D gene unclear. CDR3 size: 16 residues. The germline V gene has CDR1 SGHDN and CDR2 FVKESK. V lost 2 bases and J 0 bases, leaving 10 bases between the germline ends. The CDR3 DNA sequence: TGTGCCAGCAGCCAAAAAGTATTCCCGAACACCGGGGAGCTGTTTTTT. Translated, it gives CASSQKVFPNTGELFF. The full variable domain, in which reference TRBV14 and TRBJ2-2 provide the parts outside the CDR3, is EAGVTQFPSHSVIEKGQTVTLRCDPISGHDNLYWYRRVMGKEIKFLLHFVKESKQDESGMPNNRFLAERTGGTYSTLKVQPAELEDSGVYFCASSQKVFPNTGELFFGEGSRLTVL.

In this sample, this clonotype turned up many times. The V call is TRBV6-2 or TRBV6-3, the J call TRBJ2-7; perhaps TRBD1 as D (6 bases). The ends were cut back, 2 bases at V and 2 bases at J, with 16 bases in the middle. CDR1 MNHEY and CDR2 SVGEGT come from the germline V gene. This CDR3 region has 16 residues. For the CDR3, the DNA is TGTGCCAGCAGTTACCGAGGACAGTGGGAAGCCTACGAGCAGTACTTC. It is translated as CASSYRGQWEAYEQYF.

This clonotype was recorded many times. The V and J genes are TRBV7-8 and TRBJ1-1; D is ambiguous. Trimming left V 1 base short and J 1 base short, with 7 bases between. The germline V gene encodes CDR1 SGHVS and CDR2 FQNEAQ. CDR3 size: 14 residues. The CDR3 sequence is CASSLVLANTEAFF. CDR3 nucleotide sequence: TGTGCCAGCAGCTTAGTACTAGCGAACACTGAAGCTTTCTTT.

This clonotype was recorded at least ten times. The rearrangement joins TRBV5-1 to TRBJ1-3; the D is unclear. Germline V gene lookup returns CDR1 SGHRS and CDR2 YFSETQ. Trimming cost V 0 bases and J 2 bases, with 6 bases left between them. The CDR3 loop spans 14 amino acids. The CDR3 DNA reads TGCGCCAGCAGCTTGGAGGCAGCTGGAAACACCATATATTTT. It codes for CASSLEAAGNTIYF.

In this sample, this clonotype turned up many times. The gene calls are TRBV7-6 and TRBJ2-5; D ambiguous. Germline loops: CDR1 SGHVS, CDR2 FNYEAQ. Trimming removed 5 bases from V and 5 bases from J, with 15 bases in between. The CDR3 runs to 14 residues. CDR3 bases: TGTGCCAGCAGCCCGGGCTGGAGTATCGAGACCCAGTACTTC. Translation: CASSPGWSIETQYF.

The sample holds many counts of this clonotype. The chain uses TRBV5-6 and TRBJ1-6, with D maybe TRBD1 (6 bases). Germline CDR1 is SGHDT and CDR2 is YYEEEE. The CDR3 length is 14 residues. The V gene lost 4 bases and the J gene lost 9 bases, with 14 bases spanning the gap. DNA for the CDR3: TGTGCCAGCAGCCCAGGGGATTATGGTTCACCCCTCCACTTT. Amino acids: CASSPGDYGSPLHF.

Many counts were recorded for this clonotype. This chain joins TRBV4-2 and TRBJ1-3, with D possibly TRBD1 on 5 matching bases. The germline CDR1 and CDR2 sequences are LGHNA and YNFKEQ. The CDR3 consists of 14 residues. Trimming cost V 1 base and J 4 bases, with 8 bases left between them. CDR3 coding DNA: TGTGCCAGCAGCCAAGCCGACAGCGGAAACACCATATATTTT. It encodes CASSQADSGNTIYF.

In its sample, this clonotype was seen many times. This rearrangement joins TRBV3-1 to TRBJ2-5, with 7 bases aligning to TRBD1. J was trimmed by 4 bases and V by 3 bases; bases with no gene match: 8. CDR3 length: 15 residues. Germline lookup yields CDR1 LGHDT and CDR2 YNNKEL (reference sequence). CDR3 sequence reads: CASSQGQTLAETQYF. The CDR3 region has the DNA TGTGCCAGCAGCCAGGGACAGACGCTAGCAGAGACCCAGTACTTC.

This clonotype was seen at least ten times. This rearrangement joins TRBV20-1 to TRBJ2-4; perhaps TRBD2 as D (5 bases). The CDR3 length is 14 residues. The germline V gene encodes CDR1 DFQATT and CDR2 SNEGSKA (reference sequence). V was trimmed by 3 bases and J by 3 bases, leaving 12 bases between them. The CDR3 here is CSASEGSVKNIQYF. The CDR3 DNA reads as TGCAGTGCTAGTGAGGGATCAGTCAAAAACATTCAGTACTTC.

This clonotype appeared a few times. The rearrangement joins TRBV7-9 to TRBJ1-2, with D unresolved. V was clipped by 10 bases and J by 2 bases, with 14 bases between them. The germline V gene has CDR1 SEHNR and CDR2 FQNEAQ (reference sequence). This CDR3 is 13 amino acids long. The CDR3 region is CATANSWNYGYTF. For the CDR3, the DNA is TGTGCCACCGCGAACTCATGGAACTATGGCTACACCTTC.

This clonotype was detected ten times or more. The gene calls are TRBV20-1 and TRBJ2-5; 9 bases align to TRBD2. The CDR3 is 12 amino acids. Germline lookup yields CDR1 DFQATT and CDR2 SNEGSKA (reference sequence). Unmatched junction bases numbered 5, after V lost 7 bases and J lost 5 bases. CDR3 in amino acids: CSVAGGRETQYF. The DNA of the CDR3 is TGCAGTGTCGCGGGGGGGCGGGAGACCCAGTACTTC.

This clonotype was recorded at least ten times. CDR3 protein: CASSLLTRNTEAFF. CDR3 DNA sequence: TGTGCCAGCAGCCTGCTGACACGGAACACTGAAGCTTTCTTT. The gene calls are TRBV7-2 and TRBJ1-1; no clear D gene. The germline V gene has CDR1 SGHTA and CDR2 FQGNSA. Trimming shortened V by 5 bases and J by 1 base, and 11 bases separated the two germline ends. The CDR3 runs 14 residues.

This clonotype was seen repeatedly, ten times or more. The chain couples TRBV20-1 to TRBJ2-2; TRBD1 matches at 7 bases. With 7 bases clipped from V and 4 bases from J, the junction kept 9 bases outside the gene matches. Germline CDR1 DFQATT, CDR2 SNEGSKA (reference sequence). CDR3 size: 14 residues. The chain's CDR3 is CSGARRGITGELFF. DNA of the CDR3: TGCAGTGGGGCCCGCAGGGGGATCACCGGGGAGCTGTTTTTT.

This clonotype has at least ten counts. As the CDR3 is not closed by the conserved phenylalanine or tryptophan, this likely results from a read error. The DNA is left out, because the CDR3 cannot be placed on it with certainty; the CDR3 is given as TCRdb lists it. The chain carries TRBV6-1 and TRBJ1-2; the D segment call TRBD1 is taken from the table without a DNA check. Germline CDR1 and CDR2: MNHNS and SASEGT. The CDR3 spans 14 amino acids, including both terminal residues. The chain's CDR3 is CASSESQRDRSLSR.

Ten or more counts support this clonotype. The chain employs TRBV10-3 and TRBJ1-6; TRBD1 is a possible D gene (5 bases). V dropped 5 bases and J dropped 9 bases, with 14 bases sitting between them. The CDR3 spans 14 residues. Germline CDR1 ENHRY, CDR2 SYGVKD. The DNA for the CDR3 is TGTGCCATCAGTCCCGGGACCCGCCGTTCACCCCTCCACTTT. Its protein is CAISPGTRRSPLHF.